The clone carrying this T cell receptor beta chain was detected only a few times. TCR beta CDR3 regions were amplified from RNA. First-round RT-PCR of the TCR CDR3 relied on the HTBI primer set. TCRdb reanalysed the multiplex PCR reads using MiXCR and keeps one entry per CDR3 protein. The sample has 620,000 or so distinct CDR3 sequences, roughly 15% seen once; the top ten hold about 12%. This sample stems from a study of T cells in Graves' hyperthyroidism and ophthalmopathy. The CDR3 runs 14 residues. Trimming took off 5 bases at V and 8 bases at J, with 18 bases between the two ends. The receptor was isolated from a woman aged 45 to 65 with Graves' ophthalmopathy. The J gene is TRBJ1-1, the V gene TRBV12-3 or TRBV12-4; the D is unclear. Input material: blood. CDR3 nucleotides: TGTGCCAGCAGTCATACCCTCTGGCTCGCGGAAGCTTTCTTT. It specifies CASSHTLWLAEAFF.